This T cell receptor (beta chain) originates from a study of blood T cell repertoires in COVID-19. The protocol was immunoSEQ multiplex PCR, while the TCRdb copy is restricted to in-frame clones and leaves out a portion. The data hold 200,000 to 300,000 clones, with 75% to 85% observed a single time. CDR3 length: 12 amino acids. V lost 2 bases to trimming and J lost 6 bases, with 9 bases between them. Germline CDR1 and CDR2: SGHRS and YFSETQ. This clone was observed a few times. The receptor comes from a human donor in a cohort sampled during active COVID-19. The specimen was peripheral blood. The chain uses TRBV5-1 and TRBJ2-7, with D perhaps TRBD1 (5 bases). The CDR3 DNA reads TGCGCCAGCAGCTTTGGGGCCGGCGAGCAGTACTTC. Amino acids: CASSFGAGEQYF.